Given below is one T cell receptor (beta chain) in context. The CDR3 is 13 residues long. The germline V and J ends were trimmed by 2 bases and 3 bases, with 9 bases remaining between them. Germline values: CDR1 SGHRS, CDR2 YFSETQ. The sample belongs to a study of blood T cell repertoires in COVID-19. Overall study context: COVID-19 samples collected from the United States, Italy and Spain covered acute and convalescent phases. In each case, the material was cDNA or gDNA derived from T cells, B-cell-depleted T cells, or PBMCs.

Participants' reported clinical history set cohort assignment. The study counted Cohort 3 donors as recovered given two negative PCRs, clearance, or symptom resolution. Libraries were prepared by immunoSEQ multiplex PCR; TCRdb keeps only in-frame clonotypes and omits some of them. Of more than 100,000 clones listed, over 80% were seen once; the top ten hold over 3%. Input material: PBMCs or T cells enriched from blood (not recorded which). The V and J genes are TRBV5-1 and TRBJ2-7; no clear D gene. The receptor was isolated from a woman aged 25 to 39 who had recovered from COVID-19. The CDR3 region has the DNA TGCGCCAGCAGCTTAGAGCCCTACTACGAGCAGTACTTC. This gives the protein CASSLEPYYEQYF. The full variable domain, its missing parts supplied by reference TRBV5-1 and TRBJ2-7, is KAGVTQTPRYLIKTRGQQVTLSCSPISGHRSVSWYQQTPGQGLQFLFEYFSETQRNKGNFPGRFSGRQFSNSRSEMNVSTLELGDSALYLCASSLEPYYEQYFGPGTRLTVT.